This T cell receptor beta chain was documented in a study of T cells in Graves' hyperthyroidism and ophthalmopathy. General study points: Clonotypes that were expanded in thyroid above 0.001 mostly appeared in blood too.

On this clonotype: Antigen specificity is unknown.

Trimming removed 8 bases at V and 2 bases at J, with 14 bases between. Germline CDR1 LNHDA, CDR2 SQIVND (reference sequence). The length of the CDR3 is 14 residues. RNA transcripts served as the template for amplifying TCR beta CDR3 regions. An initial round of RT-PCR targeting the TCR CDR3 relied on the HTBI primer set. Via MiXCR, TCRdb re-called the multiplex PCR reads, giving one row per CDR3 protein. The repertoire includes 500,000 to 600,000 distinct CDR3 sequences, approximately 15% of them detected once, and about 20% sits in the top ten. The receptor was isolated from a woman younger than 30 with Graves' hyperthyroidism. The rearrangement links TRBV19 to TRBJ2-3, with a weak D call TRBD1 (6 bases). Sample: blood. The CDR3 coding sequence is TGTGCCAGTGCCCGGGACATCTACACAGATACGCAGTATTTT. Translation gives CASARDIYTDTQYF.